This T cell receptor beta chain was found in a study of cytomegalovirus exposure and HLA in healthy donors. This PCR relied on a set of 60 Vbeta primers and 13 Jbeta primers. Clones were read by immunoSEQ multiplex PCR, and TCRdb kept only the in-frame ones, dropping some. The sample yields about 130,000 clones, 66% seen once. Findings of the study overall: In a later analysis, specific HLA alleles were associated with 15,000 or so TCR beta sequences at a 0.05 false discovery rate.

V was pared by 4 bases and J by 7 bases, with 6 bases of the junction left unmatched. The CDR3 totals 14 residues. Germline V lookup: CDR1 SGHRS, CDR2 YFSETQ. This clone was detected only once. No antigen is known for it. In the same sample, other DNA sequences code for this CDR3. Sequencing input: PBMCs. J is TRBJ2-7 and V is TRBV5-1; TRBD1 matches at 12 bases. This TCR came from a human donor in good health. The CDR3 spells CASSPGQGAGEQYF. CDR3 nucleotides: TGCGCCAGCAGCCCGGGACAGGGGGCCGGGGAGCAGTACTTC.